Each of the 4 T cell receptor beta chains below was sequenced from the same sample in a study of cytomegalovirus exposure and HLA in healthy donors. Researchers ran the PCR with 60 Vbeta and 13 Jbeta primers. Data came from immunoSEQ multiplex PCR; TCRdb stores just in-frame clones and leaves some out. The data hold around 180,000 clones, with roughly 87% observed a single time. The sequencing input was PBMCs. These receptors were obtained from a girl in the first two years of life in good health and CMV-seronegative.

This clone was seen a single time. This chain links TRBV7-8 with TRBJ2-7; D might be TRBD2 (6 bases). The germline V gene encodes CDR1 SGHVS and CDR2 FQNEAQ. The CDR3 length is 13 residues. Trimming took 1 base from V and 3 from J, leaving 7 bases between them. The CDR3 sequence is CASSLGGGYEQYF. As DNA, the CDR3 is TGTGCCAGCAGCTTAGGGGGAGGCTACGAGCAGTACTTC.

DNA for the CDR3: TGCGCCAGCAGTCAATCGGGACAGGGGGCAGGCAATCAGCCCCAGCATTTT. Residues: CASSQSGQGAGNQPQHF. V and J are TRBV23-1 and TRBJ1-5; 12 nucleotides line up with TRBD1. TRBV23-1 is an ORF, and what it does is uncertain. V lost 0 bases, J lost 2 bases, and 2 bases stayed unmatched. This CDR3 contains 17 residues.

This chain connects TRBV5-1 to TRBJ2-6, with TRBD2 as a possible D gene (5 bases). With 2 bases removed from V and 2 bases from J, the gap between germline ends came to 8 bases. Germline loops: CDR1 SGHRS, CDR2 YFSETQ. CDR3 length: 15 residues. The CDR3 loop is CASSFPGTGANVLTF. The CDR3, as DNA: TGCGCCAGCAGCTTCCCGGGGACTGGGGCCAACGTCCTGACTTTC. The whole variable domain, filled in from reference TRBV5-1 and TRBJ2-6, reads KAGVTQTPRYLIKTRGQQVTLSCSPISGHRSVSWYQQTPGQGLQFLFEYFSETQRNKGNFPGRFSGRQFSNSRSEMNVSTLELGDSALYLCASSFPGTGANVLTFGAGSRLTVL.

V and J are TRBV7-9 and TRBJ2-2, with 7 nucleotides matching TRBD1. The CDR3 is 13 residues long. V was pared by 5 bases and J by 5 bases, with 2 bases of the junction left unmatched. Germline CDR1 reads SEHNR; CDR2 reads FQNEAQ (reference sequence). CDR3 nucleotides: TGTGCCAGCAGCCGGGGACAGACCGGGGAGCTGTTTTTT. Translating it yields CASSRGQTGELFF.